A selection of T cell receptor beta chains follows, all from one sample in a study of T cells after yellow fever vaccination. TCRdb processed the 5' RACE reads anew with MiXCR; each CDR3 protein has one entry. Of around 340,000 distinct CDR3 sequences listed, roughly an eighth were seen once; the top ten hold 3.2%. Sample: CD4+ T cells sorted from PBMCs, taken 15 days after the yellow fever booster vaccination. Receptors were obtained from a man between 18 and 29 years old who received the YFV17D yellow fever vaccine. The CDR3 runs from the conserved cysteine through the conserved F or W. D genes are given only for firm matches. The listing skips clone size in some rows; elsewhere it reads once, few, many or a size class.

V	D	size	J	CDR3	DNA
TRBV10-3	TRBD2	many	TRBJ2-7	CASGTSLYEQYF	TGTGCCAGCGGGACTAGCTTGTACGAGCAGTACTTC
TRBV20-1	TRBD1	few	TRBJ2-5	CSARGTGRETQYF	TGCAGTGCTAGAGGGACAGGGAGGGAGACCCAGTACTTC
TRBV20-1	NA	few	TRBJ1-4	CSAGRINEKLFF	TGCAGTGCGGGACGGATTAATGAAAAACTGTTTTTT
TRBV7-7	TRBD2	NA	TRBJ2-5	CASSSMPGTSEYQYF	TGTGCTAGCAGCTCAATGCCCGGGACTAGCGAATACCAGTACTTC
TRBV23-1	NA	few	TRBJ2-3	CASSQTAAFPRADTQYF	TGCGCCAGCAGTCAGACAGCCGCCTTTCCCCGGGCAGATACGCAGTATTTT
TRBV6-2/TRBV6-3	TRBD2	NA	TRBJ2-7	CASKPSLAGTYEQYF	TGTGCCAGCAAACCCTCCCTAGCGGGGACCTACGAGCAGTACTTC
TRBV5-1	NA	NA	TRBJ2-5	CASAVLGETQYF	TGCGCCAGCGCAGTCCTGGGGGAGACCCAGTACTTC
TRBV9	NA	few	TRBJ1-4	CASSPRGAGNEKLFF	TGTGCCAGCAGCCCGAGAGGGGCCGGGAATGAAAAACTGTTTTTT
TRBV7-2	NA	NA	TRBJ1-3	CASSGGGPPGDTIYF	TGTGCCAGCAGCGGAGGGGGGCCGCCCGGGGACACCATATATTTT
TRBV7-2	TRBD2	few	TRBJ2-4	CASSGPPSGGNIQYF	TGTGCCAGCAGCGGCCCTCCTAGCGGGGGGAACATTCAGTACTTC
TRBV7-6	NA	many	TRBJ2-3	CASSTGPGSSTDTQYF	TGTGCCAGCAGCACTGGTCCCGGGTCAAGCACAGATACGCAGTATTTT
TRBV4-1	NA	NA	TRBJ1-2	CASSQDRAGHGYTF	TGCGCCAGCAGCCAAGACCGAGCAGGGCATGGCTACACCTTC
TRBV29-1	NA	few	TRBJ1-1	CSVVVPYLNTEAFF	TGCAGCGTTGTTGTTCCTTACTTGAACACTGAAGCTTTCTTT
TRBV5-1	TRBD1	NA	TRBJ1-3	CASSLAGQGDGNTIYF	TGCGCCAGCAGCTTGGCCGGACAGGGAGACGGAAACACCATATATTTT
TRBV16	TRBD1	NA	TRBJ1-6	CASSQFQGVSSPLHF	TGTGCCAGCAGCCAATTTCAGGGGGTTAGCTCACCCCTCCACTTT
TRBV7-9	NA	NA	TRBJ1-6	CASSSTVGLNSPLHF	TGTGCCAGCAGCTCGACAGTGGGGTTGAATTCACCCCTCCACTTT
TRBV5-1	TRBD1	many	TRBJ2-1	CASSEGQGPYNEQFF	TGCGCCAGCAGCGAGGGACAGGGACCCTACAATGAGCAGTTCTTC
TRBV7-9	TRBD1	few	TRBJ2-3	CASSLYLDRYLDTQYF	TGTGCCAGCAGCTTATATCTGGACAGGTATTTAGATACGCAGTATTTT
TRBV28	NA	few	TRBJ1-1	CASSPPTGNGNTEAFF	TGTGCCAGCAGCCCCCCCACAGGCAATGGGAACACTGAAGCTTTCTTT
TRBV3-1	TRBD2	few	TRBJ2-5	CASSQELAEQETQYF	TGTGCCAGCAGCCAAGAACTAGCGGAACAAGAGACCCAGTACTTC
TRBV5-4	TRBD2	NA	TRBJ2-5	CASSFTLAGGRETQYF	TGTGCCAGCAGCTTCACACTAGCGGGGGGCCGGGAGACCCAGTACTTC
TRBV7-2	NA	NA	TRBJ1-5	CASSLVGGDSNQPQHF	TGTGCCAGCAGCTTAGTTGGTGGGGATAGCAATCAGCCCCAGCATTTT
TRBV4-2	TRBD1	NA	TRBJ1-1	CASSQGDSLNTEAFF	TGTGCCAGCAGCCAAGGGGACAGCTTGAACACTGAAGCTTTCTTT
TRBV12-3/TRBV12-4	NA	NA	TRBJ1-2	CASSLAAESGYTF	TGTGCCAGCAGTTTAGCGGCCGAGAGTGGCTACACCTTC
TRBV27	TRBD1	few	TRBJ1-2	CASGKTGGDYGYTF	TGTGCCAGCGGCAAGACAGGGGGGGACTATGGCTACACCTTC
TRBV11-1	NA	NA	TRBJ1-4	CASSLGQSRDEKLFF	TGTGCCAGCAGCTTGGGCCAATCAAGGGATGAAAAACTGTTTTTT
TRBV10-3	TRBD2	few	TRBJ2-1	CASTPREGSEQFF	TGTGCCTCAACTCCGAGGGAGGGAAGTGAGCAGTTCTTC
TRBV20-1	NA	NA	TRBJ2-3	CSARDPSRDPDGTQYF	TGCAGTGCTAGAGATCCTAGCCGGGACCCAGACGGTACGCAGTATTTT
TRBV2	NA	NA	TRBJ2-2	CASGRRSGGELFF	TGTGCCAGCGGGCGGAGGAGCGGCGGGGAGCTGTTTTTT
TRBV5-1	NA	NA	TRBJ2-3	CASSLRGIGTDTQYF	TGCGCCAGCAGCTTGCGGGGGATCGGGACAGATACGCAGTATTTT
TRBV5-1	NA	NA	TRBJ1-5	CASSLGGMGNQPQHF	TGCGCCAGCAGCTTGGGAGGGATGGGCAATCAGCCCCAGCATTTT
TRBV5-6	NA	many	TRBJ1-1	CASNPRAGPTEAFF	TGTGCCAGCAACCCTAGGGCAGGCCCCACTGAAGCTTTCTTT
TRBV19	TRBD2	NA	TRBJ2-3	CASSSRASGGPADTQYF	TGTGCCAGTAGTTCCAGGGCTAGCGGGGGGCCGGCGGATACGCAGTATTTT
TRBV12-3/TRBV12-4	NA	many	TRBJ1-1	CASSTGLVGTEAFF	TGTGCCAGCAGCACAGGGTTGGTGGGCACTGAAGCTTTCTTT
TRBV7-6	TRBD1	few	TRBJ2-7	CASGGTGALHEQYF	TGTGCCAGCGGGGGGACAGGGGCCTTGCACGAGCAGTACTTC
TRBV20-1	NA	few	TRBJ2-1	CSGLGDEQFF	TGCAGTGGGCTCGGCGATGAGCAGTTCTTC
TRBV5-1	NA	few	TRBJ2-2	CASRWPSNTGELFF	TGCGCCAGCAGGTGGCCGTCGAACACCGGGGAGCTGTTTTTT
TRBV28	TRBD2	NA	TRBJ2-7	CASSFITSGLFPFYEQYF	TGTGCCAGCAGTTTTATAACTAGCGGACTCTTCCCATTCTACGAGCAGTACTTC
TRBV9	TRBD2	NA	TRBJ2-3	CASSWGTSGVDTQYF	TGTGCCAGCAGTTGGGGGACTAGCGGGGTGGATACGCAGTATTTT
TRBV6-2/TRBV6-3	NA	few	TRBJ1-2	CASSYVGNYGYTF	TGTGCCAGCAGTTACGTGGGGAACTATGGCTACACCTTC
TRBV7-3	NA	few	TRBJ2-1	CASGLGAGNEQFF	TGTGCCAGCGGGCTGGGGGCGGGCAATGAGCAGTTCTTC
TRBV6-1	TRBD2	few	TRBJ2-2	CASSEGVAGRSELFF	TGTGCCAGCAGTGAAGGGGTAGCGGGGAGGTCGGAGCTGTTTTTT
TRBV7-9	NA	many	TRBJ2-7	CASSPRQESHEQYF	TGTGCCAGCAGCCCCCGACAGGAATCCCACGAGCAGTACTTC
TRBV6-5	NA	NA	TRBJ1-6	CASSYSRGADSPLHF	TGTGCCAGCAGTTACTCAAGGGGGGCCGATTCACCCCTCCACTTT
TRBV27	TRBD1	few	TRBJ1-1	CASSLLDREGAEAFF	TGTGCCAGCAGTTTATTGGACAGGGAGGGTGCTGAAGCTTTCTTT
TRBV7-2	TRBD2	NA	TRBJ2-3	CASSLAAGGNSDTQYF	TGTGCCAGCAGCTTAGCGGCGGGGGGGAACTCAGATACGCAGTATTTT